The 32 T cell receptor beta chains below all came from one sample that was sequenced in a study of read filtering for tumor transcriptome and immune sequencing (dated by TCRdb to the early 2020s). Instrument on record: Illumina HiSeq 4000. Starting from 350 to 450 ng RNA, TCR libraries were constructed with the Immunoverse kit using molecular barcoded adaptors that cover the alpha/delta and beta/gamma chains. TCRdb redid the processing of the public reads, applying fastp at Q25 and MiXCR, and retained in-frame beta chains. Merged by CDR3 protein, the rows form single entries marked with the most common genes and DNA. The sample has around 44,000 distinct CDR3 sequences on record, around an eighth of them singletons. Together, the top ten hold over 25% of the sample. Source material: a population of CD138-negative cells sorted from bone marrow. The cell subset or site label for this specimen denotes: bone marrow mononuclear cells depleted of CD138+ plasma/myeloma cells by negative magnetic selection. These receptor sequences come from a donor at least 40 years old with multiple myeloma.

This clonotype came up many times. This chain connects TRBV20-1 to TRBJ2-7, with 8 bases identical to TRBD2. Per germline, CDR1 DFQATT and CDR2 SNEGSKA (reference sequence). The trim removed 2 bases at V and 4 bases at J, leaving 7 bases unmatched. The CDR3 has 14 amino acids. The CDR3 loop reads CSARSSSGHYEQYF. The CDR3 nucleotides are TGCAGTGCTAGATCGTCTAGCGGGCATTACGAGCAGTACTTC.

This clonotype was detected a few times. The chain recombines TRBV7-8 with TRBJ2-2, with 7 bases that match TRBD2. Per the germline V gene, CDR1 is SGHVS and CDR2 is FQNEAQ. CDR3 size: 15 residues. The V gene end was trimmed by 4 bases and the J gene end by 4 bases; junction bases not matched to a gene: 6. DNA of the CDR3: TGTGCCAGCAGCTCCCGGTCGGGGGGCACCGGGGAGCTGTTTTTT. Residues: CASSSRSGGTGELFF. The variable domain in full, completed from reference TRBV7-8 and TRBJ2-2, reads GAGVSQSPRYKVAKRGQDVALRCDPISGHVSLFWYQQALGQGPEFLTYFQNEAQLDKSGLPSDRFFAERPEGSVSTLKIQRTQQEDSAVYLCASSSRSGGTGELFFGEGSRLTVL.

Concerning this clonotype itself: One base away lies a much larger clone, so this may be a sequencing read error. The rearrangement links TRBV6-6 to TRBJ1-4; weak D call: TRBD1 (5 bases). The J call is uncertain, as TRBJ1-5 better fits the DNA end. Germline V gives CDR1 MNHNY, CDR2 SVGAGI (reference sequence). The CDR3 spans 15 residues. The CDR3 nucleotides are TGTGCCAGCAGTTACTCGGTAGCGGGAGGGGCTACGCAGCATTTT. Translating gives CASSYSVAGGATQHF.

This clonotype occurred many times. This chain joins TRBV6-5 and TRBJ2-3; D might be TRBD1 (5 bases). The V gene lost 6 bases and the J gene lost 8 bases, with 18 bases spanning the gap. Germline CDR1 is MNHEY and CDR2 is SVGAGI. This CDR3 has 14 amino acids. Written as DNA, the CDR3 is TGTGCCAGCAGACAACTTGACCACCAGGGTACGCAGTATTTT. The encoded protein is CASRQLDHQGTQYF.

There are many counts of this clonotype. The chain joins TRBV7-2 to TRBJ1-6; no definite D call. CDR3 length equals 16 residues. Germline loops: CDR1 SGHTA, CDR2 FQGNSA. V lost 5 bases and J 0 bases, leaving 11 bases between the germline ends. In nucleotides, the CDR3 is TGTGCCAGCAGCCACGGGGATGACTCCTATAATTCACCCCTCCACTTT. Protein: CASSHGDDSYNSPLHF.

There are many counts of this clonotype. The CDR3 here is CATSVGLYNEQFF. CDR3 DNA: TGTGCCACCAGCGTCGGACTCTACAATGAGCAGTTCTTC. The gene calls are TRBV24-1 and TRBJ2-1; D is possibly TRBD2 (5 bases). The CDR3 is made up of 13 amino acids. V shed 7 bases and J shed 3 bases, with 9 bases lying between them. The germline CDR1 and CDR2 sequences are KGHDR and SFDVKD.

Regarding this clonotype: Being one base from a much bigger clone, this may be a read error. The chain has TRBV20-1 and TRBJ2-3; tentatively, D is TRBD2 (6 bases). V gave up 6 bases and J gave up 7 bases, with 17 bases separating them. This CDR3 is 13 amino acids long. Germline CDR1 is DFQATT and CDR2 is SNEGSKA (reference sequence). The CDR3 loop reads CSAMGRGIYTQYF. The CDR3, as DNA: TGCAGTGCCATGGGGCGGGGAATATATACGCAGTATTTT.

This clonotype was observed many times. V is TRBV2 and J is TRBJ2-6, with a possible D match to TRBD1 (6 bases). Trimming pared 5 bases from V and 4 bases from J, leaving 9 bases between. In germline, CDR1 is SNHLY, CDR2 FYNNEI. This CDR3 has 14 amino acids. CDR3 loop: CASSSGVGANVLTF. In DNA, the CDR3 is TGTGCCAGCAGTTCAGGGGTCGGGGCCAACGTCCTGACTTTC.

This clonotype has at least ten counts. This chain links TRBV9 with TRBJ2-3, with unresolved D. CDR3 length equals 14 residues. V lost 1 base and J lost 2, with 8 bases in between. Germline V gene data show CDR1 as SGDLS and CDR2 as YYNGEE. The CDR3 here is CASSVSLSTDTQYF. CDR3 DNA: TGTGCCAGCAGCGTAAGTCTTTCCACAGATACGCAGTATTTT.

There are many counts of this clonotype. V usage is TRBV14 and J usage is TRBJ2-1; possible D gene TRBD2, 6 bases. CDR1 SGHDN and CDR2 FVKESK come from the germline V gene. CDR3 length equals 16 residues. The V and J ends lost 4 bases and 3 bases respectively, with 16 bases between them. Here the CDR3 reads CASSRRDAGFYNEQFF. Written as DNA, the CDR3 is TGTGCCAGCAGCCGGAGGGACGCCGGCTTCTACAATGAGCAGTTCTTC.

Concerning this clonotype itself: A much more abundant neighbour one base away suggests this may be a read error. This chain uses TRBV29-1 with TRBJ2-7; D gene ambiguous. Germline values: CDR1 SQVTM, CDR2 ANQGSEA. The CDR3 covers 12 residues. This CDR3 reads CSVEVRAYERYF. CDR3 DNA: TGCAGCGTTGAGGTCAGAGCCTACGAGCGGTACTTC.

The sample holds many counts of this clonotype. The chain is built from TRBV2 and TRBJ2-1, with a tentative D call TRBD2 (6 bases). Trimming cost V 2 bases and J 7 bases, with 12 bases left between them. Germline V lookup: CDR1 SNHLY, CDR2 FYNNEI. The CDR3 is 14 residues long. The CDR3 protein is CASSEFPAGNEQFF. Written as DNA, the CDR3 is TGTGCCAGCAGTGAATTCCCGGCGGGAAATGAGCAGTTCTTC. The full variable domain, with the rest looked up from reference TRBV2 and TRBJ2-1, is EPEVTQTPSHQVTQMGQEVILRCVPISNHLYFYWYRQILGQKVEFLVSFYNNEISEKSEIFDDQFSVERPDGSNFTLKIRSTKLEDSAMYFCASSEFPAGNEQFFGPGTRLTVL.

This clonotype came up many times. The chain is built from TRBV7-8 and TRBJ2-7; TRBD2 is a possible D gene (5 bases). Germline CDR1 is SGHVS and CDR2 is FQNEAQ. Deletions cut 5 bases from V and 7 bases from J, with 21 bases between. The CDR3 has 15 residues. The CDR3 DNA follows: TGTGCCAGCAGCCCGTTTCGCATTAGGGAGTCAGAGCAGTACTTC. It translates to CASSPFRIRESEQYF.

This chain uses TRBV5-1 with TRBJ2-2; 8 positions match TRBD2. Germline CDR1 SGHRS, CDR2 YFSETQ. J lost 6 bases, V lost 4 bases, and 8 bases had no gene match. This CDR3 has 15 residues. CDR3 in DNA: TGCGCCAGCAGCGGTACTAGCGGTACAGCCGGGGAGCTGTTTTTT. Translated: CASSGTSGTAGELFF.

This clonotype was found many times. The chain recombines TRBV24-1 with TRBJ2-3; 7 nucleotides agree with TRBD1. The CDR3 is 17 amino acids. Germline V gene sequence: CDR1 KGHDR, CDR2 SFDVKD. Trimming took 6 bases from V and 2 from J; bases not matched to a gene: 13. The CDR3 DNA follows: TGTGCCACCAGTTTATCGACAGGGACCCCTGACACAGATACGCAGTATTTT. This encodes CATSLSTGTPDTDTQYF.

This clonotype occurred many times. The chain recombines TRBV7-3 with TRBJ1-1; D gene unclear. V lost 2 bases to trimming and J lost 4 bases, with 8 bases between them. This CDR3 contains 13 residues. Germline V gene lookup returns CDR1 SGHTA and CDR2 FQGTGA. Here the CDR3 reads CASSLGFGTEAFF. Written as DNA, the CDR3 is TGTGCCAGCAGCTTAGGCTTCGGCACTGAAGCTTTCTTT. Together with reference TRBV7-3 and TRBJ1-1, the CDR3 gives the full variable domain: GAGVSQTPSNKVTEKGKYVELRCDPISGHTALYWYRQSLGQGPEFLIYFQGTGAADDSGLPNDRFFAVRPEGSVSTLKIQRTERGDSAVYLCASSLGFGTEAFFGQGTRLTVV.

This clonotype was seen repeatedly, ten times or more. V gene TRBV27 combines with J gene TRBJ2-7; a possible D gene is TRBD2 (6 bases). V gave up 6 bases and J gave up 1 base, with 16 bases separating them. There are 15 residues in the CDR3. Germline loops: CDR1 MNHEY, CDR2 SMNVEV (reference sequence). The CDR3 spells CASRSTGLLSYEQYF. CDR3 sequence (DNA): TGTGCCAGCAGATCAACGGGACTTTTGTCCTACGAGCAGTACTTC.

This clonotype was seen repeatedly, ten times or more. The CDR3 DNA is TGTGCCAGCAGCTCTCAGCGGGGGTACCAAGAGACCCAGTACTTC. Amino acids: CASSSQRGYQETQYF. The chain carries TRBV7-2 and TRBJ2-5; 8 bases fit TRBD2. Germline values: CDR1 SGHTA, CDR2 FQGNSA. V lost 4 bases and J lost 0; bases outside the gene matches: 4. This CDR3 is built from 15 residues. Full variable domain (remainder filled in from reference TRBV7-2 and TRBJ2-5): GAGVSQSPSNKVTEKGKDVELRCDPISGHTALYWYRQSLGQGLEFLIYFQGNSAPDKSGLPSDRFSAERTGGSVSTLTIQRTQQEDSAVYLCASSSQRGYQETQYFGPGTRLLVL.

In this sample, this clonotype turned up many times. The chain is built from TRBV27 and TRBJ2-7; 15 positions agree with TRBD2. Germline lookup yields CDR1 MNHEY and CDR2 SMNVEV (reference sequence). The V gene end was trimmed by 6 bases and the J gene end by 7 bases; junction bases not matched to a gene: 4. The CDR3 has 14 amino acids. For the CDR3, the DNA is TGTGCCAGCAGCCCCGGACTAGCGGGAGGGGAGCAGTACTTC. This codes for CASSPGLAGGEQYF.

The chain employs TRBV7-9 and TRBJ2-1; TRBD1 matches at 10 bases. The trim removed 3 bases at V and 8 bases at J, leaving 7 bases unmatched. CDR3 length: 15 residues. Germline-derived CDR1 and CDR2 are SEHNR and FQNEAQ (reference sequence). The CDR3 nucleotides read TGTGCCAGCAGCTTCAGGACAGGGGGTCGGGATGAGCAGTTCTTC. Translation: CASSFRTGGRDEQFF.

This clonotype came up many times. This chain uses TRBV29-1 with TRBJ2-1, with D possibly matching TRBD2 (6 bases). V was shortened by 6 bases and J by 0 bases, with 15 bases between the two germline ends. The CDR3 totals 15 residues. The germline V gene has CDR1 SQVTM and CDR2 ANQGSEA. The CDR3: CSVLGGSSSYNEQFF. The DNA of the CDR3 is TGCAGCGTGCTAGGAGGGTCCAGCTCCTACAATGAGCAGTTCTTC.

The table lists this clonotype with many counts. At one boundary the junction diverges from the germline segment, which might be a read error. The chain employs TRBV5-1 and TRBJ1-1; no clear D. The CDR3 loop spans 13 amino acids. Germline V gene sequence: CDR1 SGHRS, CDR2 YFSETQ. The CDR3 nucleotides read TGTGCCAGCAGCTTGGCATGGGGTACTGAAGCTTTCTTT. It codes for CASSLAWGTEAFF.

Concerning this clonotype itself: Possible read error: a much larger clone is one base away. The gene calls are TRBV7-2 and TRBJ2-2; no definite D call. Germline CDR1 reads SGHTA; CDR2 reads FQGNSA. This CDR3 is built from 12 residues. Trimming pared 3 bases from V and 6 bases from J, leaving 5 bases between. The CDR3 nucleotides are TGTACCAGCAGCTTTATTGCCGGGGAGCTGTTTTTT. This encodes CTSSFIAGELFF.

Ten or more counts support this clonotype. The chain recombines TRBV5-1 with TRBJ1-4; D is unresolved. This CDR3 contains 14 residues. CDR1 is SGHRS and CDR2 is YFSETQ in the germline V gene. V was cut by 4 bases and J by 0 bases, with 7 bases left in between. In nucleotides, the CDR3 is TGCGCCAGCAGCCCGACAACAACTAATGAAAAACTGTTTTTT. This gives the protein CASSPTTTNEKLFF.

Details on this clonotype: Just one base apart from a much larger clone, this may be a read error. The chain's CDR3 is CASSQRTPNEQLFF. CDR3 coding DNA: TGCGCCAGCAGCCAACGGACACCCAATGAACAACTGTTTTTT. This chain joins TRBV4-1 and TRBJ1-4; TRBD1 might be the D (5 bases). The germline gives CDR1 MGHRA, CDR2 YSYEKL. This CDR3 is built from 14 residues.

This clonotype appeared many times. This sequence joins TRBV7-9 and TRBJ2-7; no clear D. V was shortened by 5 bases and J by 5 bases, with 13 bases between the two germline ends. The CDR3 has 13 amino acids. The germline V gene encodes CDR1 SEHNR and CDR2 FQNEAQ (reference sequence). The CDR3 nucleotides read TGTGCCAGCAGCCCCCCAATGGTGGACGAGCAGTACTTC. Amino acid sequence: CASSPPMVDEQYF.

This clonotype was seen at least ten times. V is TRBV30 and J is TRBJ2-3; no clear D gene. The germline V and J ends were trimmed by 0 bases and 3 bases, with 7 bases remaining between them. The CDR3 is 13 residues long. CDR1 is GTSNPN, CDR2 SVGIG, per germline (reference sequence). The CDR3 sequence is CAWSVGRTDTQYF. CDR3 DNA: TGTGCCTGGAGTGTCGGCCGGACAGATACGCAGTATTTT. The entire variable domain, with the rest obtained from reference TRBV30 and TRBJ2-3, is as follows: SQTIHQWPATLVQPVGSPLSLECTVEGTSNPNLYWYRQAAGRGLQLLFYSVGIGQISSEVPQNLSASRPQDRQFILSSKKLLLSDSGFYLCAWSVGRTDTQYFGPGTRLTVL.

This clonotype was observed many times. J is TRBJ2-2 and V is TRBV29-1; D may correspond to TRBD1 or TRBD2 (6 bases each). Germline CDR1 SQVTM, CDR2 ANQGSEA. The V end lost 5 bases, the J end lost 5 bases, and 12 bases lay between the germline ends. This CDR3 spans 13 amino acids. The CDR3 DNA reads TGCAGCGTTCCAAGGGGGGAAACCGGGGAGCTGTTTTTT. Translated, it gives CSVPRGETGELFF.

This clonotype has more than one count but fewer than ten. This sequence may be a read error, since a much larger clone differs from it by one base. The rearrangement joins TRBV29-1 to TRBJ2-7, with D tentatively TRBD1 (6 bases). Germline V gene lookup returns CDR1 SQVTM and CDR2 ANQGSEA. This CDR3 contains 12 residues. The chain's CDR3 is CSGQGRSCEQYF. The DNA for the CDR3 is TGCAGCGGCCAGGGGCGCTCCTGCGAGCAGTACTTC.

This clonotype was detected many times. The chain has TRBV2 and TRBJ2-7; D could derive from TRBD1 or TRBD2 (5 bases each). V gave up 4 bases and J gave up 2 bases, with 12 bases separating them. CDR1 and CDR2 (germline): SNHLY, FYNNEI. This CDR3 has 14 residues. This CDR3 reads CASSAGTETYEQYF. The CDR3 nucleotides are TGTGCCAGCAGTGCCGGGACCGAGACCTACGAGCAGTACTTC.

This clonotype was found many times. The chain joins TRBV19 to TRBJ2-4; D might be TRBD1 (6 bases). The CDR3 has 12 residues. CDR1 and CDR2 from the germline V gene are LNHDA and SQIVND (reference sequence). V lost 3 bases, J lost 11 bases, and 11 bases lay in between. The CDR3 is CASSILQGFQYF. The CDR3 DNA reads TGTGCCAGTAGTATCCTACAGGGCTTTCAGTACTTC.

This clonotype appeared many times. This chain joins TRBV7-2 and TRBJ2-7; 11 nucleotides agree with TRBD2. CDR3 size: 15 residues. The germline V gene has CDR1 SGHTA and CDR2 FQGNSA. V shed 3 bases, J shed 3 bases, and the junction held 4 bases outside the gene matches. In nucleotides, the CDR3 is TGTGCCAGCAGCTTGGGACTAGCGGTTTACTACGAGCAGTACTTC. Translating gives CASSLGLAVYYEQYF.